This T cell receptor (beta chain) appears in the sequencing data of a study of multiple sclerosis patients with progressive multifocal leukoencephalopathy. Time point denoted: before natalizumab initiation. Repertoires were generated with immunoSEQ multiplex PCR, while TCRdb's copy carries only in-frame clones and drops some. The table records about 28,000 clones, approximately 90% of them present only once. The length of the CDR3 is 14 residues. Germline CDR1 reads MDHEN; CDR2 reads SYDVKM. After removal of 4 bases from V and 4 bases from J, the junction contained 5 bases not matched to a gene. The specimen was PBMCs. The chain joins TRBV28 to TRBJ2-5; 8 nucleotides align to TRBD1. This TCR was sampled from a human donor with multiple sclerosis. CDR3 in amino acids: CASSSGGRRETQYF. DNA of the CDR3: TGTGCCAGCAGTTCAGGGGGCAGGCGAGAGACCCAGTACTTC.